Here is one TCR beta chain with its context. The antigen is not known. Trimming removed 1 base from V and 2 bases from J; junction bases left unmatched: 7. This CDR3 spans 16 amino acids. The germline CDR1 and CDR2 sequences are SGHKS and YYEKEE (reference sequence). PCR amplification relied on 60 Vbeta primers (plus 13 Jbeta primers). Repertoires were generated with immunoSEQ multiplex PCR, while TCRdb's copy carries only in-frame clones and drops some. The repertoire has nearly 110,000 clones, 75% to 85% of them found once; the top ten carry less than 2%. The sample comes from a study of cytomegalovirus exposure and HLA in healthy donors. The study's findings and limits: The productive fraction for most TCR beta V segments was about 87% or about 30% in an earlier analysis.

Source material: PBMCs. The chain combines TRBV5-5 with TRBJ2-5; 8 nucleotides align to TRBD1. The clonotype originates from a man in his fifties or sixties in good health and CMV-seronegative. The CDR3 DNA follows: TGTGCCAGCAGCTTGTGGTCTCGACAGGGGCAAGAGACCCAGTACTTC. Its protein is CASSLWSRQGQETQYF.